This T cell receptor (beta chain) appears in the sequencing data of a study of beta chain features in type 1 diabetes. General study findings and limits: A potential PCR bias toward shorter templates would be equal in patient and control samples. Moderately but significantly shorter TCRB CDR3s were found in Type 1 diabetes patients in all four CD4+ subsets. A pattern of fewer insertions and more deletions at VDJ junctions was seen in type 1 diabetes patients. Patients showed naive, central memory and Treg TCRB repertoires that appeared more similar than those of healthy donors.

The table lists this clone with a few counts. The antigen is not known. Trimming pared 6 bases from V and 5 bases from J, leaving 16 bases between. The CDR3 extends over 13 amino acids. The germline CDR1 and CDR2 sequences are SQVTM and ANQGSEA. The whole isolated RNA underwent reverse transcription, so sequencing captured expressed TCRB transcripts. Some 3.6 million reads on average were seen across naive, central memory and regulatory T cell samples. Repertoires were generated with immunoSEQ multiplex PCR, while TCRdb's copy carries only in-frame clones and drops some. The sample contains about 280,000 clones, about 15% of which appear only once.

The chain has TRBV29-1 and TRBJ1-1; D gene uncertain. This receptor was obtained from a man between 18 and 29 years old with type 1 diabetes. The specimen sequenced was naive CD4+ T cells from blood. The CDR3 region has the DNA TGCAGCGTATCGACCCGAACGGGAACTGAAGCTTTCTTT. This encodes CSVSTRTGTEAFF.